The 19 T cell receptor beta chains reported below all come from one sample, sequenced in a study of PD-L1 blockade in urothelial cancer. The method was immunoSEQ multiplex PCR; TCRdb's version includes in-frame clones alone and lacks a portion of them. The sample carries about 84,000 clones, more than 75% recorded once. Sample: PBMCs, taken around atezolizumab (anti-PD-L1) treatment. These receptors originate from a man aged 70 or older with urothelial cancer.

This rearrangement joins TRBV19 to TRBJ2-7; a possible D gene is TRBD1 (6 bases). Germline V lookup: CDR1 LNHDA, CDR2 SQIVND (reference sequence). V gave up 5 bases and J gave up 6 bases, with 23 bases separating them. The CDR3 totals 16 residues. CDR3: CASSPQQGPGFSEQYF. The CDR3 DNA is TGTGCCAGTAGTCCCCAACAGGGTCCAGGGTTCAGCGAGCAGTACTTC.

This chain links TRBV11-3 with TRBJ1-1; D call uncertain. Trimming cost V 5 bases and J 6 bases, with 13 bases left between them. The CDR3 runs 13 residues. Germline V CDR1 and CDR2: SGHNT, YENEEA. The CDR3 is CASSLRPGAEAFF. CDR3 in DNA: TGTGCCAGCAGCCTCCGACCGGGAGCTGAAGCTTTCTTT.

V is TRBV4-1 and J is TRBJ2-1; 9 nucleotides match TRBD1. CDR1 and CDR2 (germline): MGHRA, YSYEKL. With V trimmed by 5 bases and J by 5 bases, 7 bases remained unmatched. The CDR3 loop spans 15 amino acids. The CDR3 spells CASSLQGAGNNEQFF. CDR3 DNA: TGCGCCAGCAGCTTACAGGGGGCCGGCAACAATGAGCAGTTCTTC.

This chain uses TRBV29-1 with TRBJ2-5, with 8 bases fitting TRBD2. The CDR3 consists of 12 residues. CDR1 is SQVTM, CDR2 ANQGSEA, per germline. V lost 6 bases, J lost 4 bases, and 4 bases stayed unmatched. The CDR3 bases are TGCAGCGTCGATCGGGGGGGAGAGACCCAGTACTTC. It yields the protein CSVDRGGETQYF. Supplemented by reference TRBV29-1 and TRBJ2-5, the full variable domain reads SAVISQKPSRDICQRGTSLTIQCQVDSQVTMMFWYRQQPGQSLTLIATANQGSEATYESGFVIDKFPISRPNLTFSTLTVSNMSPEDSSIYLCSVDRGGETQYFGPGTRLLVL.

The CDR3 loop reads CATGTGQGGLNTEAFF. Here the CDR3 DNA reads TGTGCCACCGGGACCGGACAGGGGGGCTTGAACACTGAAGCTTTCTTT. The rearrangement uses TRBV4-2 and TRBJ1-1, with 10 bases identical to TRBD1. Germline CDR1 LGHNA, CDR2 YNFKEQ. The CDR3 contains 16 residues. V shed 10 bases and J 0 bases; nucleotides not matched to a gene: 11.

The chain combines TRBV9 with TRBJ2-5; 7 bases agree with TRBD1. The CDR3 contains 14 residues. The V gene's germline CDR1 is SGDLS and CDR2 YYNGEE. V shed 4 bases, J shed 5 bases, and the junction held 8 bases outside the gene matches. The CDR3 loop is CASSPRDRRETQYF. The CDR3 nucleotides are TGTGCCAGCAGCCCGAGGGACAGAAGGGAGACCCAGTACTTC.

The V gene is TRBV19, the J gene TRBJ1-1, with 10 bases that match TRBD1. The CDR3 is 16 amino acids. Losses at the gene ends were 3 bases for V and 1 base for J; bases not matched to a gene: 5. CDR1 and CDR2 from the germline V gene are LNHDA and SQIVND (reference sequence). CDR3 protein: CASSIDRGRGNTEAFF. The DNA for the CDR3 is TGTGCCAGTAGTATCGACAGGGGGCGAGGGAACACTGAAGCTTTCTTT.

The gene calls are TRBV19 and TRBJ1-1; 8 nucleotides agree with TRBD1. The CDR3 extends over 17 amino acids. V shed 1 base and J 5 bases; nucleotides not matched to a gene: 12. CDR1 and CDR2 from the germline V gene are LNHDA and SQIVND (reference sequence). DNA for the CDR3: TGTGCCAGTAGTATAGGTTCAGGGGGCAATAAGGGGACTGAAGCTTTCTTT. Protein sequence: CASSIGSGGNKGTEAFF. The whole variable domain, filled in from reference TRBV19 and TRBJ1-1, reads DGGITQSPKYLFRKEGQNVTLSCEQNLNHDAMYWYRQDPGQGLRLIYYSQIVNDFQKGDIAEGYSVSREKKESFPLTVTSAQKNPTAFYLCASSIGSGGNKGTEAFFGQGTRLTVV.

V and J are TRBV27 and TRBJ2-3; 11 bases are a match to TRBD2. V shed 5 bases and J 6 bases; nucleotides not matched to a gene: 4. The CDR3 extends over 14 amino acids. Germline CDR1 is MNHEY and CDR2 is SMNVEV (reference sequence). As DNA, the CDR3 is TGTGCCAGCAGTCTGGGGACTAGCGGCGATACGCAGTATTTT. Its protein product is CASSLGTSGDTQYF.

The V and J genes are TRBV19 and TRBJ2-7; possible D gene TRBD2, 6 bases. The CDR3 length is 15 residues. Germline CDR1 is LNHDA and CDR2 is SQIVND (reference sequence). Trimming stripped 0 bases from V and 6 bases from J, with 15 bases between. The CDR3 DNA is TGTGCCAGTAGTATAGACACGAGGGTGGGAGGCGAGCAGTACTTC. It specifies CASSIDTRVGGEQYF.

This clone was seen a handful of times. The genes are TRBV4-1 and TRBJ2-7, with D tentatively TRBD2 (5 bases). The CDR3 has 14 amino acids. Trimming took 0 bases from V and 4 from J, leaving 10 bases between them. Germline V CDR1 and CDR2: MGHRA, YSYEKL. The CDR3: CASSQEREFYEQYF. CDR3 sequence (DNA): TGCGCCAGCAGCCAAGAGAGGGAGTTTTACGAGCAGTACTTC.

This sequence joins TRBV7-9 and TRBJ2-5; 7 nucleotides agree with TRBD1. V shed 5 bases, J shed 0 bases, and the junction held 3 bases outside the gene matches. This CDR3 has 14 residues. Germline lookup yields CDR1 SEHNR and CDR2 FQNEAQ (reference sequence). The DNA of the CDR3 is TGTGCCAGCAGCCCGACAGGGTACCAAGAGACCCAGTACTTC. Amino acid sequence: CASSPTGYQETQYF.

This clone occurred many times. The chain uses TRBV5-1 and TRBJ1-3, with 8 positions matching TRBD1. The germline gives CDR1 SGHRS, CDR2 YFSETQ. Germline trimming cut 7 bases from V and 0 bases from J; bases unmatched to any gene: 9. The CDR3 totals 16 residues. CDR3 protein: CASGEQGVGSGNTIYF. The CDR3, as DNA: TGCGCCAGCGGAGAACAGGGGGTGGGCTCTGGAAACACCATATATTTT.

The chain joins TRBV29-1 to TRBJ1-2; D gene uncertain. Looked up from germline, CDR1 is SQVTM and CDR2 is ANQGSEA. V was pared by 4 bases and J by 3 bases, with 6 bases between. The CDR3 has 11 residues. The CDR3: CSVGQDYGYTF. CDR3 in DNA: TGCAGCGTTGGGCAGGACTATGGCTACACCTTC.

This clone was detected a few times. This rearrangement joins TRBV11-3 to TRBJ2-6; perhaps TRBD1 as D (5 bases). The germline V and J ends were trimmed by 1 base and 2 bases, with 6 bases remaining between them. The length of the CDR3 is 15 residues. Per the germline V gene, CDR1 is SGHNT and CDR2 is YENEEA. The CDR3 region is CASSLAGTGANVLTF. CDR3 in DNA: TGTGCCAGCAGCTTAGCAGGGACTGGGGCCAACGTCCTGACTTTC.

CDR3 loop: CASAPAGTGSNQPQHF. In nucleotides, the CDR3 is TGTGCCAGCGCTCCCGCCGGGACAGGGAGCAATCAGCCCCAGCATTTT. The rearrangement uses TRBV25-1 and TRBJ1-5; 9 positions match TRBD1. The CDR3 length is 16 residues. Germline V lookup: CDR1 MGHDK, CDR2 SYGVNS. V lost 8 bases to trimming and J lost 1 base; unmatched junction nucleotides: 9.

This chain uses TRBV5-1 with TRBJ1-1; 7 bases line up with TRBD1. The CDR3 consists of 16 residues. With V trimmed by 0 bases and J by 0 bases, 5 bases remained unmatched. The germline V gene has CDR1 SGHRS and CDR2 YFSETQ. The CDR3 sequence: CASSLGQGDMNTEAFF. Here the CDR3 DNA reads TGCGCCAGCAGCTTGGGACAGGGTGATATGAACACTGAAGCTTTCTTT.

The V call is TRBV5-1, the J call TRBJ1-4, with 10 bases fitting TRBD1. The CDR3 consists of 16 residues. Germline CDR1 SGHRS, CDR2 YFSETQ. V dropped 4 bases and J dropped 8; count of bases not matched to a gene: 11. CDR3 in DNA: TGCGCCAGCAGCCTAGACATAGGGACAGGGGTGGAAAAACTGTTTTTT. Protein product: CASSLDIGTGVEKLFF.

CDR3 nucleotides: TGTGCCAGCTCACCAAGGCAGGACACCGGGGAGCTGTTTTTT. It specifies CASSPRQDTGELFF. The J gene is TRBJ2-2, the V gene TRBV18; D remains ambiguous. This CDR3 region has 14 residues. V was cut by 2 bases and J by 3 bases, with 7 bases left in between. The germline V gene has CDR1 KGHSH and CDR2 LQKENI.